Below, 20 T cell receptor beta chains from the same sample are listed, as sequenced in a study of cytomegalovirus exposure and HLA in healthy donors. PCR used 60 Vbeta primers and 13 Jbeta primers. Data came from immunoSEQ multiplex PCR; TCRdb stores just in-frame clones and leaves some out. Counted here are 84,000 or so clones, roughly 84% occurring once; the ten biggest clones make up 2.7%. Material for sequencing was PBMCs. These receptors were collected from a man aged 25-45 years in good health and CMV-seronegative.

The CDR3 protein is CASSIRDTFSNQPQHF. CDR3 bases: TGTGCCAGTAGTATACGGGACACCTTTAGCAATCAGCCCCAGCATTTT. J is TRBJ1-5 and V is TRBV19; perhaps TRBD1 as D (6 bases). This CDR3 has 16 amino acids. The germline V and J ends were trimmed by 2 bases and 0 bases, with 11 bases remaining between them. The germline gives CDR1 LNHDA, CDR2 SQIVND (reference sequence).

The CDR3 DNA reads TGTGCCACCAAGACAGGCAATCAGCCCCAGCATTTT. This translates into CATKTGNQPQHF. This sequence joins TRBV6-5 and TRBJ1-5; maybe TRBD1 (5 bases). Trimming removed 10 bases from V and 2 bases from J, with 9 bases in between. The CDR3 length is 12 residues. Germline V lookup: CDR1 MNHEY, CDR2 SVGAGI.

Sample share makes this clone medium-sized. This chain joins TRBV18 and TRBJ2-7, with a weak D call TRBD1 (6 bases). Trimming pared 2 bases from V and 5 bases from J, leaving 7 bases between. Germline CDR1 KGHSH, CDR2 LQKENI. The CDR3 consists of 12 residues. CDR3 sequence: CASSPGQNEQYF. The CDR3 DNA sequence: TGTGCCAGCTCACCAGGACAGAACGAGCAGTACTTC.

The CDR3 loop reads CASSLTLPGGLVGYTF. Here the CDR3 DNA reads TGTGCCAGCAGTTTAACCCTGCCGGGGGGGTTAGTAGGCTACACCTTC. This chain uses TRBV27 with TRBJ1-2; a weak D match, TRBD1 (5 bases). The CDR3 runs 16 residues. The V gene lost 2 bases and the J gene lost 8 bases, with 21 bases spanning the gap. Germline CDR1 and CDR2: MNHEY and SMNVEV (reference sequence).

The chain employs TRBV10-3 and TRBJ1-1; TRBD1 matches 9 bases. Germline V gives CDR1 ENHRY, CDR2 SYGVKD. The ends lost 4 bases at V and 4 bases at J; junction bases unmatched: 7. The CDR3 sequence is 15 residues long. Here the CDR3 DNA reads TGTGCCATCAGTGGGACAGGGGACGGGAGCACTGAAGCTTTCTTT. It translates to CAISGTGDGSTEAFF.

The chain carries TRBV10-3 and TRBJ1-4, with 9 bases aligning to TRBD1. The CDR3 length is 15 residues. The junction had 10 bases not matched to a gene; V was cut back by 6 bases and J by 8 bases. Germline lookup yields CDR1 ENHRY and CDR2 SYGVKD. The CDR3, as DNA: TGTGCCATCAGCCGAACAGGGGGCGGGAACGAAAAACTGTTTTTT. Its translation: CAISRTGGGNEKLFF.

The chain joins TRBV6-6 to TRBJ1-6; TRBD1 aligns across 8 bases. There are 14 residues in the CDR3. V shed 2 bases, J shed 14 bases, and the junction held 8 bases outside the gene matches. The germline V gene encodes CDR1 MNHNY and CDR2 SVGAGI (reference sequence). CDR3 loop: CASSYKETGEALHF. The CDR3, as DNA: TGTGCCAGCAGTTACAAAGAGACAGGGGAGGCCCTCCACTTT.

The CDR3 DNA is TGTGCCAGCAGTTCCGGAGCAGGAGGAGCCTATGGCTACACCTTC. This encodes CASSSGAGGAYGYTF. This chain connects TRBV28 to TRBJ1-2, with D unclear. Trimming shortened V by 4 bases and J by 4 bases, and 16 bases separated the two germline ends. Germline-derived CDR1 and CDR2 are MDHEN and SYDVKM. The CDR3 has 15 amino acids.

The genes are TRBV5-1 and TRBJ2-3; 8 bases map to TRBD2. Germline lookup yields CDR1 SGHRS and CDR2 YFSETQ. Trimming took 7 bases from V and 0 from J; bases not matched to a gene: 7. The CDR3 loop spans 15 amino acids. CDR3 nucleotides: TGCGCCAGCCTTCGAATAGCGGGGAGCACAGATACGCAGTATTTT. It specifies CASLRIAGSTDTQYF.

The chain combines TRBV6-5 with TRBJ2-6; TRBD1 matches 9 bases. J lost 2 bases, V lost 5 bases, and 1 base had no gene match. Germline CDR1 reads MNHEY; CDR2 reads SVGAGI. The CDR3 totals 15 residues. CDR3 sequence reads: CASSRDRAGANVLTF. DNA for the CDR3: TGTGCCAGCAGTAGGGACAGGGCTGGGGCCAACGTCCTGACTTTC.

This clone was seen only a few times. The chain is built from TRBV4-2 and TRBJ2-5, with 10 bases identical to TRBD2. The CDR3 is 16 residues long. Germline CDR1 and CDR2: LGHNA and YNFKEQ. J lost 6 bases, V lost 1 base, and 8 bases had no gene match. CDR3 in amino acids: CASSQVTSGDRKTQYF. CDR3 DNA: TGTGCCAGCAGCCAAGTTACTAGCGGGGACAGAAAGACCCAGTACTTC.

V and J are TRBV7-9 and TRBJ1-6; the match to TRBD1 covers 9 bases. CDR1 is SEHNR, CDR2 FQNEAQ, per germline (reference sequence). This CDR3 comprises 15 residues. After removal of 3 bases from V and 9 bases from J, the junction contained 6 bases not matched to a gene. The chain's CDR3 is CASSFLTGGSSPLHF. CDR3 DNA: TGTGCCAGCAGCTTCTTGACAGGGGGAAGTTCACCCCTCCACTTT.

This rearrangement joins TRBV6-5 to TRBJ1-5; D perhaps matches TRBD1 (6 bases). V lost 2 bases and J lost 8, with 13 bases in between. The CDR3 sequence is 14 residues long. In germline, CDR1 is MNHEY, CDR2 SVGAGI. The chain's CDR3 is CASSYPDSREPQHF. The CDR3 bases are TGTGCCAGCAGTTACCCGGACAGCCGGGAGCCCCAGCATTTT.

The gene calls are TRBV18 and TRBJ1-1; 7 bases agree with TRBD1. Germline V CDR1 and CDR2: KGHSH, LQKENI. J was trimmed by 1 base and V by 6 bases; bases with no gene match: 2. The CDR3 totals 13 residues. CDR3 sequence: CASSGQENTEAFF. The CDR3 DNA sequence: TGTGCCAGCTCTGGACAGGAGAACACTGAAGCTTTCTTT. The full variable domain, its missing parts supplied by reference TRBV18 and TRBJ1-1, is NAGVMQNPRHLVRRRGQEARLRCSPMKGHSHVYWYRQLPEEGLKFMVYLQKENIIDESGMPKERFSAEFPKEGPSILRIQQVVRGDSAAYFCASSGQENTEAFFGQGTRLTVV.

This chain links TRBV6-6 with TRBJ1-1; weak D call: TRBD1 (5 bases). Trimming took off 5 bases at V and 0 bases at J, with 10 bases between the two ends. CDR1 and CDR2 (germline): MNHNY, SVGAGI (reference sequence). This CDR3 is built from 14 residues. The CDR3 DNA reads TGTGCCAGCAGTAATCAGGGCGTGAACACTGAAGCTTTCTTT. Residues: CASSNQGVNTEAFF.

CDR3 region: CASRKRLRDRGLNTEAFF. CDR3 in DNA: TGTGCCAGTAGAAAACGCCTCCGGGACAGGGGCCTTAACACTGAAGCTTTCTTT. The chain uses TRBV19 and TRBJ1-1, with 10 bases fitting TRBD1. In germline, CDR1 is LNHDA, CDR2 SQIVND (reference sequence). V trimming: 6 bases; J trimming: 2 bases; junction bases outside the gene matches: 15. This CDR3 is 18 amino acids long.

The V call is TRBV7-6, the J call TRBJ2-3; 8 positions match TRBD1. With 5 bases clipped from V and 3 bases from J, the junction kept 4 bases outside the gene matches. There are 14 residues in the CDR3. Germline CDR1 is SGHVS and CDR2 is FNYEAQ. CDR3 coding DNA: TGTGCCAGCAGCCCGGGACAGGTGACAGATACGCAGTATTTT. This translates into CASSPGQVTDTQYF.

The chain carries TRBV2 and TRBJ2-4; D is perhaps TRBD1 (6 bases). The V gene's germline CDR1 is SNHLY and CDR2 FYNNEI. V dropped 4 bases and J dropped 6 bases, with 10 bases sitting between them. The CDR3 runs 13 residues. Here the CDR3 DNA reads TGTGCCAGCAGTGTAACAGGGAGAAACATTCAGTACTTC. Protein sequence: CASSVTGRNIQYF.

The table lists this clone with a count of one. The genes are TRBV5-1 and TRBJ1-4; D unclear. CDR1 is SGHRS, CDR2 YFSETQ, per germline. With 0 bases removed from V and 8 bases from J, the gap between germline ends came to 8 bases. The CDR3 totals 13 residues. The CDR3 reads CASSLAPEEKLFF. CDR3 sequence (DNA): TGCGCCAGCAGCTTGGCTCCAGAAGAAAAACTGTTTTTT.

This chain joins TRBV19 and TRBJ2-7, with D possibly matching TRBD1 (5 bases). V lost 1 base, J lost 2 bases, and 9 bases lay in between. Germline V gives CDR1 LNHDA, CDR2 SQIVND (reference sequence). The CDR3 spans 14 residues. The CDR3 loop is CASSIALGAYEQYF. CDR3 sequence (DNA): TGTGCCAGTAGTATAGCCCTAGGGGCCTACGAGCAGTACTTC.